This T cell receptor (beta chain) was obtained from a study of human thymus T cells. V gave up 4 bases and J gave up 4 bases; unmatched junction bases: 5. Germline V gives CDR1 SEHNR, CDR2 FQNEAQ (reference sequence). This CDR3 is built from 15 residues. Sequencing was performed with immunoSEQ multiplex PCR; in TCRdb, only in-frame clones are kept and a portion is missing. The sample yields tens of thousands of clones, roughly 94% seen once. Thymus pieces cut out during corrective heart surgery were the tissue that was used. Healthy Finnish infants undergoing corrective surgery for congenital heart defects were used as donors. Findings and caveats of the study: Reports from related research described highly overlapping thymic repertoires among unrelated individuals. Use of V and J genes seemed skewed within the thymic and blood repertoires.

Comment on this clone: Its antigen is not identified.

Sequences were obtained from thymus tissue. This receptor was identified in a girl under three years old with a congenital heart defect but otherwise immunologically healthy. The chain combines TRBV7-9 with TRBJ2-1; 9 bases fit TRBD2. The CDR3 region has the DNA TGTGCCAGCAGCTCCCGGACTAGCGTATACAATGAGCAGTTCTTC. Its translation: CASSSRTSVYNEQFF.